One sample yielded the 13 T cell receptor beta chains listed below, sequenced in a study of OX40 agonist ivuxolimab in advanced cancers. Here immunoSEQ multiplex PCR was the method, and the copy in TCRdb shows in-frame clones only, minus some. This table has approximately 44,000 clones, under 95% appearing once. The specimen was CD4+ or CD8+ T cells sorted from blood, collected in a trial of the OX40 agonist ivuxolimab. The origin of the receptors is an adult with an advanced solid tumor such as melanoma, head and neck, liver or kidney cancer.

The chain couples TRBV4-1 to TRBJ2-1; TRBD1 matches at 8 bases. This CDR3 has 16 residues. V lost 2 bases, J lost 2 bases, and 5 bases stayed unmatched. CDR1 MGHRA and CDR2 YSYEKL come from the germline V gene. The CDR3 sequence is CASSQLMTGAYNEQFF. DNA of the CDR3: TGCGCCAGCAGCCAACTTATGACAGGGGCCTACAATGAGCAGTTCTTC.

The chain combines TRBV27 with TRBJ2-7; D gene ambiguous. Germline V gene data show CDR1 as MNHEY and CDR2 as SMNVEV (reference sequence). Trimming removed 6 bases at V and 2 bases at J, with 11 bases between. The CDR3 consists of 13 residues. The CDR3 coding sequence is TGTGCCAGCAGGCCAGAATCGACCTACGAGCAGTACTTC. Amino acids: CASRPESTYEQYF.

CDR3 sequence reads: CASSPQGSGAGEQYF. In DNA form, the CDR3 reads TGTGCCAGCAGCCCACAGGGTAGCGGGGCGGGGGAGCAGTACTTC. The chain links TRBV5-6 to TRBJ2-7; 8 bases are a match to TRBD2. CDR1 is SGHDT and CDR2 is YYEEEE in the germline V gene. The CDR3 contains 15 residues. The ends lost 4 bases at V and 7 bases at J; junction bases unmatched: 13.

This chain joins TRBV18 and TRBJ1-1; no firm D call. The length of the CDR3 is 15 residues. Deletions cut 0 bases from V and 4 bases from J, with 12 bases between. CDR1 and CDR2 (germline): KGHSH, LQKENI. CDR3: CASSPPYVDRTEAFF. As DNA, the CDR3 is TGTGCCAGCTCACCACCGTACGTCGATCGCACTGAAGCTTTCTTT.

This clone appeared a few times. V gene TRBV19 combines with J gene TRBJ1-5; D not certain. Germline assignment: CDR1 LNHDA and CDR2 SQIVND (reference sequence). V lost 8 bases to trimming and J lost 2 bases, with 13 bases between them. The CDR3 totals 14 residues. Here the CDR3 reads CASGQGWGNQPQHF. The CDR3 DNA follows: TGTGCCAGTGGGCAAGGGTGGGGCAATCAGCCCCAGCATTTT.

The V and J genes are TRBV6-7 and TRBJ2-7; D ambiguous. TRBV6-7 is an ORF, and what it does is uncertain. The CDR3 is 12 residues long. Trimming took off 5 bases at V and 6 bases at J, with 11 bases between the two ends. As DNA, the CDR3 is TGTGCCAGCAGTCGACCGGAAGGCGAGCAGTACTTC. It encodes CASSRPEGEQYF.

This clone came up once. J is TRBJ2-5 and V is TRBV29-1; D may be TRBD1 (7 bases). This CDR3 comprises 13 residues. Trimming took off 7 bases at V and 3 bases at J, with 15 bases between the two ends. Germline loops: CDR1 SQVTM, CDR2 ANQGSEA. The CDR3 reads CSAGGTAKETQYF. The CDR3, as DNA: TGCAGCGCTGGGGGGACAGCGAAAGAGACCCAGTACTTC.

This chain uses TRBV11-2 with TRBJ2-7; D possibly corresponds to TRBD1 (5 bases). The germline V gene encodes CDR1 SGHAT and CDR2 FQNNGV. CDR3 size: 13 residues. Trimming removed 0 bases at V and 5 bases at J, with 8 bases between. CDR3 nucleotide sequence: TGTGCCAGCAGCTTAGAGGCAGGGAACGAGCAGTACTTC. Protein sequence: CASSLEAGNEQYF.

This sequence joins TRBV28 and TRBJ2-7, with D hard to call. Trimming took 1 base from V and 1 from J, leaving 8 bases between them. CDR3 size: 14 residues. In germline, CDR1 is MDHEN, CDR2 SYDVKM. For the CDR3, the DNA is TGTGCCAGCAGTTTATTGGCTACTTCCTACGAGCAGTACTTC. It yields the protein CASSLLATSYEQYF.

The chain is built from TRBV4-1 and TRBJ2-7; TRBD1 might be the D (5 bases). Germline assignment: CDR1 MGHRA and CDR2 YSYEKL. The CDR3 is 15 residues long. Trimming cost V 4 bases and J 0 bases, with 13 bases left between them. The DNA for the CDR3 is TGCGCCAGCAGCCGAGAGGCGGACAACTCCTACGAGCAGTACTTC. Protein: CASSREADNSYEQYF.

The chain carries TRBV27 and TRBJ2-3, with D maybe TRBD2 (5 bases). The CDR3 consists of 13 residues. The V gene's germline CDR1 is MNHEY and CDR2 SMNVEV (reference sequence). Trimming removed 11 bases from V and 8 bases from J, with 20 bases in between. The CDR3, as DNA: TGTGCCTCGGGGTCAGAACTAGAAGGTACGCAGTATTTT. This translates into CASGSELEGTQYF.

This chain joins TRBV7-6 and TRBJ2-7; D might be TRBD2 (5 bases). CDR3 length: 13 residues. Trimming pared 5 bases from V and 6 bases from J, leaving 14 bases between. Per germline, CDR1 SGHVS and CDR2 FNYEAQ. The CDR3 loop reads CASSLLGESEQYF. The CDR3 bases are TGTGCCAGCAGCCTTCTGGGAGAAAGCGAGCAGTACTTC.

V usage is TRBV9 and J usage is TRBJ2-1; D remains unclear. V dropped 0 bases and J dropped 0 bases, with 7 bases sitting between them. The CDR3 is 15 amino acids. Germline CDR1 reads SGDLS; CDR2 reads YYNGEE. The CDR3 DNA follows: TGTGCCAGCAGCGTAGATAGGTTCTCCTACAATGAGCAGTTCTTC. This translates into CASSVDRFSYNEQFF.